This T cell receptor beta chain comes out of a study of T-cell reconstitution after alpha-beta-depleted transplantation in children. The authors prepared the TCRbeta library with unique molecular identifiers. TCRdb analysed the PCR reads with MiXCR anew, one entry per CDR3 protein. The repertoire holds some 600,000 distinct CDR3 sequences, with 10% to 15% as singletons. This clonotype was found many times. What it recognizes is unknown. Regarding the study as a whole: Hyperexpanded clones declined; after one year, newly produced T cells mostly supplied diversity.

The TCR sequence derives from a male patient between 10 and 17 years old who had a stem cell transplant for acute myeloid leukemia, so the T cells may come from the graft donor. The sequencing used PBMCs, mostly from graft donor cells, collected 360 days after TCRalphabeta/CD19-depleted stem cell transplant.

In DNA form, the CDR3 reads TGCAGTGCTTCGCGGGGCTACGAGCAGTACTTC. Its translation is CSASRGYEQYF. The chain is built from TRBV20-1 and TRBJ2-7; D perhaps matches TRBD2 (6 bases). This CDR3 is 11 amino acids long. V lost 5 bases, J lost 3 bases, and 8 bases lay in between. The germline CDR1 and CDR2 sequences are DFQATT and SNEGSKA (reference sequence).